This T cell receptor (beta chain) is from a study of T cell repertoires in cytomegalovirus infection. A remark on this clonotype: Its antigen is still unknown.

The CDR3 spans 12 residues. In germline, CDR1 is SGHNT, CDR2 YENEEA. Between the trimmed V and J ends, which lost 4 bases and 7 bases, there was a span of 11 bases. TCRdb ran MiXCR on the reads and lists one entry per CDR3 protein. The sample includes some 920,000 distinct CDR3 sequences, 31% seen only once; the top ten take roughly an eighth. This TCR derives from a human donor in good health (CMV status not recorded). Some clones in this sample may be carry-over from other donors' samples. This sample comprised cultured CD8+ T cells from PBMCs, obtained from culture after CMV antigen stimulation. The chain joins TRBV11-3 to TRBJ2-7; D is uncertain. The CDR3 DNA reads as TGTGCCAGCAGCTCTTGGACGGGTGAGCAGTACTTC. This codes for CASSSWTGEQYF. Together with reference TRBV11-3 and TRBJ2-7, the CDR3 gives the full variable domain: EAGVVQSPRYKIIEKKQPVAFWCNPISGHNTLYWYLQNLGQGPELLIRYENEEAVDDSQLPKDRFSAERLKGVDSTLKIQPAELGDSAVYLCASSSWTGEQYFGPGTRLTVT.